This TCR beta chain was sequenced for a study of blood T cell repertoires in COVID-19. V was clipped by 0 bases and J by 10 bases, with 7 bases between them. In germline, CDR1 is GTSNPN, CDR2 SVGIG (reference sequence). The CDR3 totals 11 residues. In the study's own analysis: Amplification with reference gene primers provided the estimates of nucleated cell counts. Generated by immunoSEQ multiplex PCR, the TCRdb table keeps only in-frame clones and is missing some. The DNA gave D and trimming, while V, J and clone size come from that table. This sample carries 210,000 or so clones, approximately 80% of them seen once, and the ten largest clones take less than 11%.

The source is a woman older than 75 with acute or convalescent COVID-19. The chain carries TRBV30 and TRBJ2-1; unclear D gene. Sequenced: peripheral blood. CDR3 nucleotides: TGTGCCTGGAGTGTGGCGCGGGAGCAGTTCTTC. It is translated as CAWSVAREQFF.